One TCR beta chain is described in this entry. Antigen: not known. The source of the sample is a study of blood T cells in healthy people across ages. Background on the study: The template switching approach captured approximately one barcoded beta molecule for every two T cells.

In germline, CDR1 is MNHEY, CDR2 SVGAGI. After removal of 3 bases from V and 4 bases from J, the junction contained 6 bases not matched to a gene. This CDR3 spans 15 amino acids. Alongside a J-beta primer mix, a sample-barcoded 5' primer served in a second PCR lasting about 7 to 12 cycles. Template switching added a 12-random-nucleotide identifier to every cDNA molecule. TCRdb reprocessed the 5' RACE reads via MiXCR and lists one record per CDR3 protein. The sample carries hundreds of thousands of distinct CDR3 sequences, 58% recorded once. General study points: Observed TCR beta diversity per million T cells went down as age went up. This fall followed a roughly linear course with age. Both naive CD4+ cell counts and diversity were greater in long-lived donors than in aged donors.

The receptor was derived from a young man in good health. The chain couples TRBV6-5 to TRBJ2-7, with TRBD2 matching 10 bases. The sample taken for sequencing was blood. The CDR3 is CASSYPGTSEYEQYF. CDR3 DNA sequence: TGTGCCAGCAGTTATCCCGGGACTAGCGAGTACGAGCAGTACTTC.